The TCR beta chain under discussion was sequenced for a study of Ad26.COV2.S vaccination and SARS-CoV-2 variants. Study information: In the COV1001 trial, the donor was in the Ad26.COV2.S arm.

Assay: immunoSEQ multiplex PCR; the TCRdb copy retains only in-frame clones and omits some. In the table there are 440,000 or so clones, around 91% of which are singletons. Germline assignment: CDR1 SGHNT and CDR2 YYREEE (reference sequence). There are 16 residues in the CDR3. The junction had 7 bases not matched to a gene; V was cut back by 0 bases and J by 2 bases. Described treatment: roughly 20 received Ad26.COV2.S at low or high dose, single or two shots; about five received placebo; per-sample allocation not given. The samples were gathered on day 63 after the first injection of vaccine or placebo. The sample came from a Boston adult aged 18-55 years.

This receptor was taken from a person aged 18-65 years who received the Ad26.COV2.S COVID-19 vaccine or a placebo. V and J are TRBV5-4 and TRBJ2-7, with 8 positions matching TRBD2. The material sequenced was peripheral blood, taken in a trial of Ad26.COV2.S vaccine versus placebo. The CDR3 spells CASSLEGISGTYEQYF. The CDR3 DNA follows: TGTGCCAGCAGCTTGGAGGGGATTAGCGGGACCTACGAGCAGTACTTC. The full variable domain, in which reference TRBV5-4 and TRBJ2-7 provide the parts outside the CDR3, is ETGVTQSPTHLIKTRGQQVTLRCSSQSGHNTVSWYQQALGQGPQFIFQYYREEENGRGNFPPRFSGLQFPNYSSELNVNALELDDSALYLCASSLEGISGTYEQYFGPGTRLTVT.